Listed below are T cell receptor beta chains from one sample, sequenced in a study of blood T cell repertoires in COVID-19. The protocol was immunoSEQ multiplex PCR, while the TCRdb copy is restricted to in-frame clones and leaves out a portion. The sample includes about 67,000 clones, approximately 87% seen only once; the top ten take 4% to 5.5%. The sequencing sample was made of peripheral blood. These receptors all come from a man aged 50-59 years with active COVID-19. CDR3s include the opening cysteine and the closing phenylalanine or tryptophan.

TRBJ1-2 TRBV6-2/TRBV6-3 CASSTLTGARRGYTF
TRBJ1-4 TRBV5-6 CASSSLWGQGTTNEKLFF
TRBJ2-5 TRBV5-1 CASSSGQVQETQYF
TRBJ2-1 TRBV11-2 CASSALAGGKDEQFF
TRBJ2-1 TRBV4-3 CASRPGRESDEQFF
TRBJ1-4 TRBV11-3 CASSLGGRTNEKLFF
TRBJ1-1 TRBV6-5 CASRVDSPSEAFF
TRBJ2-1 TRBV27 CASRWTGYNEQFF
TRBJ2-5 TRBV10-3 CAISGRAGGKMETQYF
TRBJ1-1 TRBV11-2 CASSLSTGHAFF
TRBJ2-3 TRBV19 CASAGETGTDTQYF
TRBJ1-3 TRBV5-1 CASSLIGQEHSGNTIYF
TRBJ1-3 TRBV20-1 CSASKALGLSGNTIYF
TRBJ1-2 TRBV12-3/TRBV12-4 CASSLSRGYGYTF
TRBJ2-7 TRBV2 CASSEDRGSYEQYF
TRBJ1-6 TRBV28 CASSQGVKGSSPLHF
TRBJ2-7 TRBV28 CASSLSWPGLAGGEQYF
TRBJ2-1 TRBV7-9 CASRYRENEQFF
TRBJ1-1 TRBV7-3 CASSFRMGTGNEAFF
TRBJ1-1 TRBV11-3 CASSSYYRTLNTEAFF
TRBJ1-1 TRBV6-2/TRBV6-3 CASSYTSSNTEAFF
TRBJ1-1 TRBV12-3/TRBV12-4 CASSKGGTEAFF
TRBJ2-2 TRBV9 CASSVVGGNGELFF
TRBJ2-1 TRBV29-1 CSVEDLSERGRESSNEQFF
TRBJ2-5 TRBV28 CASSLNFGETQYF
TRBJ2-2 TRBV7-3 CASSAAGTGAPGELFF
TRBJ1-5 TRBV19 CASSIDQGGKYSNQPQHF
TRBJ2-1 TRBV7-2 CASSFSTGMTEQFF
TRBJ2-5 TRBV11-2 CASSSLKRTSGSLETQYF
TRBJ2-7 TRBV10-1 CASSGAEGQGINEQYF
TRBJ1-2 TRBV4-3 CASSQETGRPNYGYTF
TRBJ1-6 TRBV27 CASSARGTAHNSPLHF
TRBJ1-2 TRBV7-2 CASSLVGRTNNGYTF
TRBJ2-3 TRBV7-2 CASTPGVTDTQYF
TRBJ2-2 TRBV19 CASRSGRAGTGELFF
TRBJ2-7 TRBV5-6 CASSFPGLDATEQYF
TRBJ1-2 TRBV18 CASSSADGRGYTF
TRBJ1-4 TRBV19 CASRGQGKGRTNEKLFF
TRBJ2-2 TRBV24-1 CATSTQGGTGELFF
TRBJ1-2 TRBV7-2 CASSKGTEYGYTF
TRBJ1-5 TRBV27 CASSIRDRTHQPQHF
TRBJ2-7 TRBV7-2 CASRLGAPGEQYF
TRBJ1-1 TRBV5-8 CASSFLTRVEAFF
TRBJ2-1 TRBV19 CASSISTGEQFF
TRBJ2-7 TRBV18 CASSPRDEQYF
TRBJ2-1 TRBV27 CASRRVGGNEQFF
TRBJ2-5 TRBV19 CASSIGLAGVTQYF
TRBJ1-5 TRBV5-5 CASSLSVYSNQPQHF
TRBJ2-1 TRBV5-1 CASSLDSTGYNEQFF
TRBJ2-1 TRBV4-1 CASRQTSGMSGEQFF
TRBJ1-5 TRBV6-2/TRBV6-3 CASSPTGGQPQHF
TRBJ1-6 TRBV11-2 CASSFRQGRLHF
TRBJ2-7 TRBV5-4 CASSTDHLREQYF
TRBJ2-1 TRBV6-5 CASRRGPRYNEQFF
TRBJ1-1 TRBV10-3 CAISEQGNTEAFF